Listed below are T cell receptor beta chains from one sample, sequenced in a study of control samples from healthy donors and cancer patients. The assay was immunoSEQ multiplex PCR, and TCRdb's table has in-frame clones only and misses some. This table has some 170,000 clones, less than 95% appearing once. The material sequenced was PBMCs. All receptors come from a man in his 60s with colorectal cancer. Each CDR3 is given with its conserved first and last residue. The D gene is left open where the match is weak. Size tells how often a clone was seen (once, few, many) or the class of an expanded clone, and some rows leave it out.

D gene	V gene	J gene	clone size	CDR3 protein	CDR3 DNA
TRBD1	TRBV29-1	TRBJ1-2	.	CSVPGQGEQRTF	TGCAGCGTTCCTGGACAGGGGGAGCAGCGTACCTTC
.	TRBV20-1	TRBJ1-2	.	CSARSGYGYTF	TGCAGTGCTAGATCAGGGTATGGCTACACCTTC
.	TRBV5-1	TRBJ2-5	.	CASSLSRGSVETQYF	TGCGCCAGCAGCCTCAGCCGGGGGTCCGTGGAGACCCAGTACTTC
TRBD1	TRBV18	TRBJ2-5	.	CASSLTGYQETQYF	TGTGCCAGCTCACTGACAGGGTACCAAGAGACCCAGTACTTC
.	TRBV3-1/TRBV3-2	TRBJ2-1	.	CASSLTLGNEQFF	TGTGCCAGCAGCCTTACTTTGGGCAATGAGCAGTTCTTC
TRBD2	TRBV5-4	TRBJ2-1	.	CASSPSGASYNEQFF	TGTGCCAGCAGCCCTAGCGGGGCCTCCTACAATGAGCAGTTCTTC
TRBD1	TRBV5-1	TRBJ2-2	.	CASSSGQGLQGGELFF	TGCGCCAGCAGCTCGGGACAGGGGCTGCAGGGCGGGGAGCTGTTTTTT
TRBD1	TRBV5-1	TRBJ2-5	.	CASSSNRGRGTQYF	TGCGCCAGCAGCTCCAACAGGGGGCGAGGGACCCAGTACTTC
.	TRBV12-3/TRBV12-4	TRBJ1-2	.	CASSLTNYGYTF	TGTGCCAGCAGTTTAACTAACTATGGCTACACCTTC
.	TRBV5-5	TRBJ2-1	.	CASSLRPRGYNEQFF	TGTGCCAGCAGCTTAAGGCCGAGAGGATACAATGAGCAGTTCTTC
.	TRBV7-2	TRBJ1-2	.	CASSSPGQSNYGYTF	TGTGCCAGCAGCTCCCCCGGACAATCAAACTATGGCTACACCTTC
TRBD1	TRBV6-5	TRBJ1-3	once	CASSYGDRAYGNTIYF	TGTGCCAGCAGTTACGGGGACAGGGCCTATGGAAACACCATATATTTT
TRBD1	TRBV28	TRBJ1-1	.	CASSLSYSGTGNTEAFF	TGTGCCAGCAGTCTCTCATACTCCGGGACAGGGAACACTGAAGCTTTCTTT
TRBD1	TRBV19	TRBJ1-3	.	CASSAGGGGNTIYF	TGTGCCAGTAGTGCAGGGGGAGGTGGAAACACCATATATTTT
.	TRBV3-1/TRBV3-2	TRBJ1-5	.	CASSFGLSNQPQHF	TGTGCCAGCAGTTTTGGACTGAGCAATCAGCCCCAGCATTTT
.	TRBV11-3	TRBJ2-3	.	CASSSSRYTDTQYF	TGTGCCAGCAGCTCGAGCCGCTACACAGATACGCAGTATTTT
.	TRBV19	TRBJ2-1	.	CASSTGTMGNEQFF	TGTGCCAGTAGCACCGGGACGATGGGTAATGAGCAGTTCTTC
.	TRBV19	TRBJ2-2	once	CASSIDLAPNTGELFF	TGTGCCAGTAGTATAGATTTAGCCCCGAACACCGGGGAGCTGTTTTTT
.	TRBV5-4	TRBJ2-3	.	CASSLDHTDTQYF	TGTGCCAGCAGTTTAGATCACACAGATACGCAGTATTTT
TRBD1	TRBV27	TRBJ1-2	.	CASSLTGQGSNYGYTF	TGTGCCAGCAGTTTAACGGGACAGGGGTCAAACTATGGCTACACCTTC
TRBD1	TRBV6-2/TRBV6-3	TRBJ2-1	.	CASSSGQSYNEQFF	TGTGCCAGCAGTTCGGGACAGAGCTACAATGAGCAGTTCTTC
.	TRBV6-5	TRBJ1-5	.	CASSQGTISNQPQHF	TGTGCCAGCAGCCAAGGGACCATTAGCAATCAGCCCCAGCATTTT
.	TRBV7-2	TRBJ1-1	.	CASSLDGLRGEAFF	TGTGCCAGCAGCTTAGACGGGCTGCGAGGAGAAGCTTTCTTT
TRBD1	TRBV6-1	TRBJ2-2	.	CASSATTGGKNTGELFF	TGTGCCAGCAGTGCCACTACAGGGGGGAAGAACACCGGGGAGCTGTTTTTT
.	TRBV7-9	TRBJ1-1	.	CASSTGLNTEAFF	TGTGCCAGCAGCACGGGTTTGAACACTGAAGCTTTCTTT
TRBD1	TRBV19	TRBJ2-7	.	CASTMTGGHDEQYF	TGTGCCAGTACCATGACAGGGGGGCATGACGAGCAGTACTTC
.	TRBV19	TRBJ1-2	.	CASRSHRPWQGYTF	TGTGCCAGTAGGAGCCACAGGCCTTGGCAAGGCTACACCTTC
.	TRBV6-5	TRBJ1-4	.	CASSRGGVEKLFF	TGTGCCAGCAGTCGGGGGGGAGTCGAAAAACTGTTTTTT
TRBD1	TRBV6-5	TRBJ1-1	.	CASSPPGQGNTEAFF	TGTGCCAGCAGTCCACCGGGACAGGGAAACACTGAAGCTTTCTTT
.	TRBV4-1	TRBJ1-2	.	CASSPDLQGGGYTF	TGCGCCAGCAGCCCGGACCTTCAGGGAGGTGGCTACACCTTC
.	TRBV27	TRBJ2-7	.	CASSDVYEQYF	TGTGCCAGCAGCGACGTGTACGAGCAGTACTTC
.	TRBV6-5	TRBJ2-6	.	CASKGRQTGANVLTF	TGTGCCAGCAAAGGTCGGCAGACTGGGGCCAACGTCCTGACTTTC
TRBD1	TRBV2	TRBJ2-7	.	CASSSGTGPLGEQYF	TGTGCCAGCAGCTCCGGGACAGGACCGCTAGGCGAGCAGTACTTC
.	TRBV19	TRBJ1-1	.	CASSSMVGLDTEAFF	TGTGCCAGTAGTTCCATGGTGGGCTTGGACACTGAAGCTTTCTTT
.	TRBV7-2	TRBJ1-1	.	CASSLAANTEAFF	TGTGCCAGCAGCTTAGCGGCGAACACTGAAGCTTTCTTT
.	TRBV7-9	TRBJ1-1	.	CASSLVLNTEAFF	TGTGCCAGCAGCTTAGTCTTGAACACTGAAGCTTTCTTT
.	TRBV24-1	TRBJ2-2	.	CATSDFGTGELFF	TGTGCCACCAGTGATTTCGGTACCGGGGAGCTGTTTTTT
.	TRBV6-5	TRBJ1-3	.	CASSPGEALGNTIYF	TGTGCCAGCAGTCCCGGGGAGGCTCTTGGAAACACCATATATTTT
.	TRBV6-5	TRBJ1-4	once	CASSYKGGEKLFF	TGTGCCAGCAGTTACAAGGGAGGGGAAAAACTGTTTTTT
.	TRBV4-3	TRBJ2-3	.	CASSRGLSQDTQYF	TGCGCCAGCAGCCGCGGGCTATCACAAGATACGCAGTATTTT
.	TRBV19	TRBJ1-5	.	CATKLGGQPQHF	TGTGCCACCAAGCTGGGGGGCCAGCCCCAGCATTTT
.	TRBV6-2/TRBV6-3	TRBJ2-3	once	CASSPTVLDTQYF	TGTGCCAGCAGCCCCACCGTTTTAGATACGCAGTATTTT
.	TRBV19	TRBJ1-5	.	CASSIARVNQPQHF	TGTGCCAGTAGTATAGCAAGGGTTAATCAGCCCCAGCATTTT
.	TRBV7-9	TRBJ1-3	.	CASSLKGMGNTIYF	TGTGCCAGCAGCTTAAAAGGGATGGGAAACACCATATATTTT
.	TRBV18	TRBJ1-6	.	CASSPENSPLHF	TGTGCCAGCTCACCAGAGAATTCACCCCTCCACTTT
TRBD2	TRBV5-1	TRBJ2-1	.	CASSFGGGNNEQFF	TGCGCCAGCAGCTTCGGCGGGGGTAACAATGAGCAGTTCTTC
.	TRBV5-4	TRBJ1-1	.	CASSSYRANTEAFF	TGTGCCAGCAGCTCCTACAGGGCCAACACTGAAGCTTTCTTT
.	TRBV18	TRBJ2-3	.	CASSPSARPTDTQYF	TGTGCCAGCTCACCATCGGCTCGTCCCACAGATACGCAGTATTTT
.	TRBV5-1	TRBJ1-3	.	CASSLGSNTIYF	TGCGCCAGCAGCTTGGGATCAAACACCATATATTTT
.	TRBV10-2	TRBJ1-1	.	CASRAGVWTEAFF	TGCGCCAGCAGAGCAGGGGTTTGGACTGAAGCTTTCTTT
TRBD2	TRBV30	TRBJ2-1	once	CAWSRSGGAGNEQFF	TGTGCCTGGAGTAGAAGCGGGGGGGCTGGCAATGAGCAGTTCTTC
TRBD2	TRBV20-1	TRBJ2-2	.	CSASAGGPTGELFF	TGCAGTGCTAGTGCGGGGGGGCCCACCGGGGAGCTGTTTTTT
.	TRBV10-2	TRBJ2-2	.	CASSESRVRIGELFF	TGCGCCAGCAGTGAGTCGAGGGTTAGGATCGGGGAGCTGTTTTTT